This T cell receptor beta chain was captured in a study of CD8+ T cells in alopecia areata. Following RNA extraction, reverse transcription yielded cDNA that acted as the sequencing template. Sequenced by immunoSEQ multiplex PCR; TCRdb stores in-frame clones only, minus some. This table has approximately 130,000 clones, over 55% appearing once. Of note for this clone: Its cognate antigen is unknown.

Germline V CDR1 and CDR2: SGHDT, YYEEEE. V shed 2 bases and J shed 6 bases, with 2 bases lying between them. The CDR3 length is 11 residues. Whole-study findings and limits: Elevated clonality characterized lesional scalp relative to normal scalp, particularly in alopecia totalis/universalis. Tofacitinib delivered significant drops in scalp clonality and in expanded CD8+ clones among the top 100.

Treatment reported: oral pan-JAK inhibitor, 5-10 mg twice daily. This clonotype was sampled from a human donor with alopecia areata. This chain connects TRBV5-6 to TRBJ1-4; D gene ambiguous. The sample was CD4+ T cells sorted from blood, taken at week 4, from a patient treated with tofacitinib. In DNA form, the CDR3 reads TGTGCCAGCAGCTTTGATGAAAAACTGTTTTTT. Translated, it gives CASSFDEKLFF.